This T cell receptor beta chain originates from a study of shared clonotypes between healthy human individuals. Background on the study: CD4 naive and memory got three plates each, CD8 naive two, CD8 memory one.

The authors ran the assay at deep level. Measured with immunoSEQ multiplex PCR; TCRdb has only the in-frame clones, and not every one. The data show millions of clones, with approximately 95% seen just once and 0.39% held by the top ten. With V trimmed by 2 bases and J by 0 bases, 7 bases remained unmatched. This CDR3 region has 16 residues. Germline V CDR1 and CDR2: SQVTM, ANQGSEA. Study-wide points: As a rule, naive subsets had a larger estimated richness than memory subsets. Non-shared clonotypes displayed generation probabilities falling below those of clonotypes present in all four donors.

On this clone: The antigen remains unidentified.

The sample taken for sequencing was naive CD4+ T cells from PBMCs. Subset indicated: CD45RA+ positively selected. This sequence originates from a man in his late teens or twenties in good health. Some clones in this sample may be carry-over from other donors' samples. The J gene is TRBJ2-1, the V gene TRBV29-1, with TRBD1 matching over 7 bases. The DNA for the CDR3 is TGCAGCGTTGAATATGGGACAGCCAACTCCTACAATGAGCAGTTCTTC. Translating it yields CSVEYGTANSYNEQFF.